Each of the 15 T cell receptor beta chains below was sequenced from the same sample in a study of blood T cell repertoires in COVID-19. TCRdb keeps only in-frame clones here, not all; method: immunoSEQ multiplex PCR. The data show some 130,000 clones, 70% to 90% seen once. Material: peripheral blood. Every receptor here comes from a man aged 45-65 years with acute or convalescent COVID-19.

The sample holds many counts of this clone. The V and J genes are TRBV9 and TRBJ1-2; 10 bases are shared with TRBD1. The CDR3 loop spans 15 amino acids. Trimming removed 0 bases from V and 8 bases from J; junction bases left unmatched: 7. CDR1 and CDR2 (germline): SGDLS, YYNGEE. In DNA form, the CDR3 reads TGTGCCAGCAGCGTAGGGTGGGACAGGGGTTACGGCTACACCTTC. This gives the protein CASSVGWDRGYGYTF.

The chain has TRBV6-5 and TRBJ1-6, with a weak D call TRBD1 (5 bases). The CDR3 length is 15 residues. V lost 6 bases and J lost 10, with 19 bases in between. CDR1 is MNHEY, CDR2 SVGAGI, per germline. CDR3 DNA: TGTGCCAGCAGCCACCTGGACGGGGGGATATCACCCCTCCACTTT. Translated, it gives CASSHLDGGISPLHF.

This chain links TRBV7-9 with TRBJ1-2; tentative D call: TRBD1 (6 bases). V lost 5 bases, J lost 5 bases, and 15 bases lay in between. The CDR3 sequence is 14 residues long. Germline CDR1 reads SEHNR; CDR2 reads FQNEAQ (reference sequence). Here the CDR3 DNA reads TGTGCCAGCAGCCGAACAGGGACACCATATGGCTACACCTTC. Translating gives CASSRTGTPYGYTF.

The chain has TRBV6-5 and TRBJ1-2; the match to TRBD1 covers 8 bases. Germline V gene data show CDR1 as MNHEY and CDR2 as SVGAGI. The CDR3 totals 14 residues. Trimming at V came to 2 bases and at J to 7 bases, leaving 6 bases not matched to a gene. Written as DNA, the CDR3 is TGTGCCAGCAGTTACACAGGGGGGGAGGTTGGCTACACCTTC. Translating it yields CASSYTGGEVGYTF.

This clone was seen a few times. The rearrangement links TRBV30 to TRBJ2-7, with D perhaps TRBD1 (5 bases). Trimming pared 7 bases from V and 3 bases from J, leaving 16 bases between. Germline CDR1 and CDR2: GTSNPN and SVGIG (reference sequence). This CDR3 spans 13 amino acids. The CDR3 region is CASTDGGSYEQYF. The CDR3 nucleotides are TGTGCCTCGACAGACGGTGGAAGCTACGAGCAGTACTTC.

The chain combines TRBV11-2 with TRBJ2-1; unclear D gene. Trimming removed 1 base at V and 1 base at J, with 8 bases between. CDR1 SGHAT and CDR2 FQNNGV come from the germline V gene. This CDR3 has 15 residues. CDR3 in amino acids: CASSLVGRSYNEQFF. The CDR3, as DNA: TGTGCCAGCAGCTTAGTCGGCAGGTCCTACAATGAGCAGTTCTTC.

This chain links TRBV10-3 with TRBJ2-7; weak D call: TRBD1 (6 bases). V shed 8 bases and J shed 4 bases, with 18 bases lying between them. The CDR3 has 14 amino acids. CDR1 is ENHRY and CDR2 is SYGVKD in the germline V gene. The CDR3 here is CAIRRTADSYEQYF. The CDR3 nucleotides are TGTGCCATCCGCAGGACAGCCGATTCGTACGAGCAGTACTTC.

This chain links TRBV3-1 (or the pseudogene TRBV3-2) with TRBJ2-4, with D perhaps TRBD1 (5 bases). Trimming left V 1 base short and J 8 bases short, with 9 bases between. The V gene's germline CDR1 is LGHDT and CDR2 YNNKEL (reference sequence). This CDR3 is 13 amino acids long. The CDR3 spells CASSQGLTDIQYF. DNA of the CDR3: TGTGCCAGCAGCCAAGGGCTGACAGACATTCAGTACTTC.

The chain employs TRBV5-1 and TRBJ2-1; possibly TRBD2 for D (6 bases). The germline CDR1 and CDR2 sequences are SGHRS and YFSETQ. Trimming cost V 0 bases and J 4 bases, with 17 bases left between them. The CDR3 has 17 amino acids. The CDR3 loop reads CASSLAAGGIDYNEQFF. The DNA of the CDR3 is TGCGCCAGCAGCTTGGCCGCCGGCGGGATTGATTACAATGAGCAGTTCTTC. Full variable domain (outside the CDR3, taken from reference TRBV5-1 and TRBJ2-1): KAGVTQTPRYLIKTRGQQVTLSCSPISGHRSVSWYQQTPGQGLQFLFEYFSETQRNKGNFPGRFSGRQFSNSRSEMNVSTLELGDSALYLCASSLAAGGIDYNEQFFGPGTRLTVL.

The V gene is TRBV5-4, the J gene TRBJ1-1; the match to TRBD1 covers 9 bases. The V gene's germline CDR1 is SGHNT and CDR2 YYREEE (reference sequence). The CDR3 is made up of 15 amino acids. J was trimmed by 3 bases and V by 0 bases; bases with no gene match: 3. The CDR3 coding sequence is TGTGCCAGCAGCTTGGTGACAGGGGGATACACTGAAGCTTTCTTT. This translates into CASSLVTGGYTEAFF. Based on the CDR3 plus reference TRBV5-4 and TRBJ1-1, the full variable domain is ETGVTQSPTHLIKTRGQQVTLRCSSQSGHNTVSWYQQALGQGPQFIFQYYREEENGRGNFPPRFSGLQFPNYSSELNVNALELDDSALYLCASSLVTGGYTEAFFGQGTRLTVV.

This sequence joins TRBV28 and TRBJ2-5; the match to TRBD2 covers 9 bases. The CDR3 has 18 residues. Germline V gene sequence: CDR1 MDHEN, CDR2 SYDVKM. The trim removed 5 bases at V and 4 bases at J, leaving 17 bases unmatched. The DNA of the CDR3 is TGTGCCAGCAGTGGTACAACTAATCTAGCGGGAAGGCCAGAGACCCAGTACTTC. The encoded protein is CASSGTTNLAGRPETQYF.

V is TRBV14 and J is TRBJ1-3; D remains ambiguous. Trimming took off 3 bases at V and 0 bases at J, with 6 bases between the two ends. The CDR3 sequence is 14 residues long. Germline V gene sequence: CDR1 SGHDN, CDR2 FVKESK. The CDR3 coding sequence is TGTGCCAGCAGCCACGTCCTCTCTGGAAACACCATATATTTT. This translates into CASSHVLSGNTIYF. Based on the CDR3 plus reference TRBV14 and TRBJ1-3, the full variable domain is EAGVTQFPSHSVIEKGQTVTLRCDPISGHDNLYWYRRVMGKEIKFLLHFVKESKQDESGMPNNRFLAERTGGTYSTLKVQPAELEDSGVYFCASSHVLSGNTIYFGEGSWLTVV.

This clone was recorded a few times. In nucleotides, the CDR3 is TGTGCCAGCAGTTACGGCCGGACAGCGCTTTACTATGGCTACACCTTC. Amino acids: CASSYGRTALYYGYTF. The chain couples TRBV6-5 to TRBJ1-2; possibly TRBD1 for D (6 bases). This CDR3 contains 16 residues. V was trimmed by 2 bases and J by 3 bases, leaving 16 bases between them. CDR1 is MNHEY and CDR2 is SVGAGI in the germline V gene.

The gene calls are TRBV27 and TRBJ2-2; D is perhaps TRBD2 (7 bases). The CDR3 is 16 residues long. Trimming took 2 bases from V and 7 from J, leaving 17 bases between them. Germline CDR1 reads MNHEY; CDR2 reads SMNVEV (reference sequence). The CDR3 sequence: CASSLGGARVIGELFF. The CDR3 coding sequence is TGTGCCAGCAGTTTAGGGGGGGCGCGGGTAATCGGGGAGCTGTTTTTT.

V usage is TRBV7-9 and J usage is TRBJ2-3, with D uncertain. This CDR3 region has 12 residues. Trimming cost V 1 base and J 8 bases, with 7 bases left between them. Germline loops: CDR1 SEHNR, CDR2 FQNEAQ (reference sequence). CDR3 in DNA: TGTGCCAGCAGCTTAGGGCTAGGTACGCAGTATTTT. It specifies CASSLGLGTQYF. Full variable domain (remainder filled in from reference TRBV7-9 and TRBJ2-3): DTGVSQNPRHKITKRGQNVTFRCDPISEHNRLYWYRQTLGQGPEFLTYFQNEAQLEKSRLLSDRFSAERPKGSFSTLEIQRTEQGDSAMYLCASSLGLGTQYFGPGTRLTVL.